One sample yielded the 3 T cell receptor beta chains listed below, sequenced in a study of blood T cell repertoires in COVID-19 (dated by TCRdb to the early 2020s). Libraries were prepared through the immunoSEQ multiplex PCR assay. The table comes from immuneACCESS by way of TCRdb, which keeps in-frame sequences with V and J called. Part of the clones is missing from these tables; in studies checked, under half for an unresolved V gene and the rest for unknown reasons. The sample includes 150,000 to 200,000 clones, with 85% to 90% observed a single time. The ten largest make up around 0.99% of the sample. The sequenced sample was peripheral blood. Receptors were obtained from a man in his late teens or twenties with acute or convalescent COVID-19.

This clone occurred a few times. The chain recombines TRBV6-6 with TRBJ2-1, with 9 bases matching TRBD2. There are 14 residues in the CDR3. V shed 6 bases, J shed 3 bases, and the junction held 3 bases outside the gene matches. Germline V gives CDR1 MNHNY, CDR2 SVGAGI (reference sequence). The chain's CDR3 is CASRSSGSYNEQFF. CDR3 nucleotides: TGTGCCAGCAGAAGTAGCGGGAGCTACAATGAGCAGTTCTTC.

The V call is TRBV30, the J call TRBJ1-5; 8 positions agree with TRBD1. With V trimmed by 1 base and J by 4 bases, 9 bases remained unmatched. The CDR3 has 16 amino acids. Germline V lookup: CDR1 GTSNPN, CDR2 SVGIG (reference sequence). Here the CDR3 reads CAWSERSGGGNQPQHF. DNA of the CDR3: TGTGCCTGGAGTGAGCGGTCAGGGGGCGGAAATCAGCCCCAGCATTTT.

The chain is built from TRBV18 and TRBJ2-7, with unresolved D. Between the trimmed V and J ends, which lost 3 bases and 0 bases, there was a span of 9 bases. The germline gives CDR1 KGHSH, CDR2 LQKENI. The CDR3 has 14 residues. CDR3 protein: CASSPSPSSYEQYV. The DNA for the CDR3 is TGTGCCAGCTCACCTTCCCCTAGCTCCTACGAGCAGTACGTC.